This entry lists 30 T cell receptor beta chains sequenced from one sample in a study of T cell repertoires in cytomegalovirus infection. Via MiXCR, TCRdb re-called the reads, giving one row per CDR3 protein. The sample shows about 830,000 distinct CDR3 sequences, roughly 33% of them seen only once. Their antigens remain unidentified. The specimen comprised cultured CD8+ T cells from PBMCs, sampled from culture after CMV antigen stimulation. These receptors all stem from a human donor in good health (CMV status not recorded). Some clones in this sample may be carry-over from other donors' samples.

This clonotype was detected only a few times. CDR3 DNA sequence: TGTGCCATCAGAGTCACCGACAGGGAATCTGGCTACACCTTC. It yields the protein CAIRVTDRESGYTF. The chain links TRBV10-3 to TRBJ1-2, with 7 bases aligning to TRBD1. Looked up from germline, CDR1 is ENHRY and CDR2 is SYGVKD. V dropped 6 bases and J dropped 7; count of bases not matched to a gene: 11. CDR3 length equals 14 residues.

This clonotype showed up just a few times. The rearrangement joins TRBV5-1 to TRBJ2-2, with D maybe TRBD1 (5 bases). The CDR3 sequence is 15 residues long. The germline V gene encodes CDR1 SGHRS and CDR2 YFSETQ. The germline V and J ends were trimmed by 7 bases and 0 bases, with 13 bases remaining between them. This chain's CDR3 is CASQTATANTGELFF. The CDR3 DNA reads TGCGCCAGCCAGACAGCCACCGCGAACACCGGGGAGCTGTTTTTT.

The chain carries TRBV6-5 and TRBJ1-2, with D unclear. In germline, CDR1 is MNHEY, CDR2 SVGAGI. Deletions cut 0 bases from V and 6 bases from J, with 8 bases between. The CDR3 is 13 residues long. The CDR3 nucleotides are TGTGCCAGCAGTTACTCGCCGGCCCATGGCTACACCTTC. Amino acids: CASSYSPAHGYTF.

The chain couples TRBV27 to TRBJ1-2; a weak D match, TRBD1 (6 bases). The CDR3 consists of 14 residues. V gave up 5 bases and J gave up 4 bases, with 14 bases separating them. In germline, CDR1 is MNHEY, CDR2 SMNVEV (reference sequence). CDR3 residues: CASSPKGDLYGYTF. CDR3 in DNA: TGTGCCAGCAGTCCAAAGGGGGATCTCTATGGCTACACCTTC.

This clonotype was counted once. The rearrangement links TRBV5-6 to TRBJ1-1, with 7 nucleotides matching TRBD1. V gave up 3 bases and J gave up 0 bases; unmatched junction bases: 11. This CDR3 has 17 amino acids. The germline V gene encodes CDR1 SGHDT and CDR2 YYEEEE. The CDR3 sequence: CASSSPDFDRVNTEAFF. CDR3 sequence (DNA): TGTGCCAGCAGCTCCCCAGACTTCGACAGGGTGAACACTGAAGCTTTCTTT.

The chain carries TRBV6-5 and TRBJ1-2, with D perhaps TRBD1 (6 bases). The V end was cut by 7 bases, the J end by 0 bases, with 12 bases between. The germline V gene has CDR1 MNHEY and CDR2 SVGAGI. This CDR3 region has 14 residues. Written as DNA, the CDR3 is TGTGCCAGCACCCTAGGGGGAGCTAACTATGGCTACACCTTC. Protein product: CASTLGGANYGYTF.

Only a few counts were recorded for this clonotype. The chain couples TRBV10-3 to TRBJ1-5; a weak D match, TRBD1 (6 bases). The V gene lost 0 bases and the J gene lost 0 bases, with 12 bases spanning the gap. Germline lookup yields CDR1 ENHRY and CDR2 SYGVKD. The CDR3 has 17 amino acids. CDR3 protein: CAISESRGSGSNQPQHF. CDR3 DNA: TGTGCCATCAGTGAGTCGAGGGGGAGTGGTAGCAATCAGCCCCAGCATTTT.

This chain connects TRBV4-3 to TRBJ2-1; 8 positions agree with TRBD2. The germline CDR1 and CDR2 sequences are LGHNA and YSLEER. The trim removed 4 bases at V and 6 bases at J, leaving 14 bases unmatched. CDR3 length: 17 residues. Written as DNA, the CDR3 is TGCGCCAGCAGCCCATCCTACCGGGGCGGGGGGCCCAATGAGCAGTTCTTC. This translates into CASSPSYRGGGPNEQFF.

Points on this clonotype: With a much larger clone just one base away, this may be a read error. V is TRBV7-8 and J is TRBJ2-3; TRBD1 matches at 8 bases. Looked up from germline, CDR1 is SGHVS and CDR2 is FQNEAQ. CDR3 length equals 15 residues. This CDR3 is CANSFRGRRTDTQYF. CDR3 DNA sequence: TGTGCCAACAGCTTCAGGGGGCGGCGCACAGATACGCAGTATTTT.

This clonotype was recorded a few times. The chain recombines TRBV4-1 with TRBJ2-1; D is unclear. This CDR3 region has 13 residues. The germline V gene encodes CDR1 MGHRA and CDR2 YSYEKL. V gave up 0 bases and J gave up 7 bases, with 7 bases separating them. CDR3 in amino acids: CASSQEQGNEQFF. As DNA, the CDR3 is TGCGCCAGCAGCCAAGAACAAGGGAATGAGCAGTTCTTC.

The chain carries TRBV6-2 or TRBV6-3 and TRBJ2-7; 9 nucleotides match TRBD2. Germline trimming cut 5 bases from V and 5 bases from J; bases unmatched to any gene: 10. Germline CDR1 reads MNHEY; CDR2 reads SVGEGT. The CDR3 is 15 residues long. The CDR3 coding sequence is TGTGCCAGCAGTCGCGGCCTCCTAGCGGGGAACGAGCAGTACGTC. This sequence encodes CASSRGLLAGNEQYV.

The J gene is TRBJ1-2, the V gene TRBV7-9, with 7 bases that match TRBD1. The CDR3 totals 13 residues. Trimming took 5 bases from V and 6 from J; bases not matched to a gene: 6. Germline lookup yields CDR1 SEHNR and CDR2 FQNEAQ (reference sequence). The CDR3 is CASSPGQNHGYTF. In DNA, the CDR3 is TGTGCCAGCAGCCCGGGACAGAACCATGGCTACACCTTC.

Comments on this clonotype: Germline and junction disagree at one end, which may indicate a read error. The V gene is TRBV13, the J gene TRBJ2-5, with 9 nucleotides matching TRBD2. CDR1 PRHDT and CDR2 FYEKMQ come from the germline V gene (reference sequence). CDR3 length equals 17 residues. The CDR3 sequence: CASSPWTSAILEETQYF. The CDR3 nucleotides are TGCGCCAGCAGCCCCTGGACTAGCGCAATCCTGGAAGAGACCCAGTACTTC.

In its sample, this clonotype was seen once. A junction boundary mismatches the germline segment, possibly from a read error. The chain joins TRBV10-3 to TRBJ2-1; D is uncertain. The germline V gene encodes CDR1 ENHRY and CDR2 SYGVKD. This CDR3 spans 12 amino acids. CDR3 bases: TGTGCCATCAGCGCCTCCGACAATGAGCAGTTCTTC. Encoded protein: CAISASDNEQFF.

There are a few counts of this clonotype. This chain links TRBV5-1 with TRBJ1-1; tentatively, D is TRBD1 (5 bases). V lost 1 base and J 5 bases, leaving 27 bases between the germline ends. Germline assignment: CDR1 SGHRS and CDR2 YFSETQ. The CDR3 is 19 amino acids. In DNA, the CDR3 is TGCGCCAGCAGCTTGCTTGCTTTCGTTCGGTCTGGAAGGGGAACTGAAGCTTTCTTT. It codes for CASSLLAFVRSGRGTEAFF.

V usage is TRBV12-3 or TRBV12-4 and J usage is TRBJ1-2, with 8 positions matching TRBD1. The V and J ends lost 8 bases and 4 bases, in that order; junction bases with no gene match: 12. The CDR3 is 15 residues long. CDR3 DNA: TGTGCCAGCGGGGGGGGGCAGGGGGCGAGCTATGGCTACACCTTC. It yields the protein CASGGGQGASYGYTF.

This clonotype was counted ten times or more. The rearrangement joins TRBV6-1 to TRBJ2-3; 12 bases map to TRBD2. CDR3 length equals 18 residues. CDR1 is MNHNS and CDR2 is SASEGT in the germline V gene. Trimming removed 2 bases from V and 3 bases from J; junction bases left unmatched: 9. The CDR3 DNA follows: TGTGCCAGCAGTGAATGGGGGACTAGCGGGCGGATAACAGATACGCAGTATTTT. Protein: CASSEWGTSGRITDTQYF.

This clonotype was counted many times. The J gene is TRBJ2-5, the V gene TRBV7-6; D possibly corresponds to TRBD1 (6 bases). Trimming pared 4 bases from V and 1 base from J, leaving 13 bases between. The CDR3 is 15 residues long. CDR1 and CDR2 (germline): SGHVS, FNYEAQ. DNA for the CDR3: TGTGCCAGCAGCTCCCCTGAGGACAGCCAAGAGACCCAGTACTTC. Amino acid sequence: CASSSPEDSQETQYF.

The chain recombines TRBV4-1 with TRBJ2-1; a weak D match, TRBD2 (5 bases). The V gene lost 0 bases and the J gene lost 3 bases, with 9 bases spanning the gap. Germline CDR1 MGHRA, CDR2 YSYEKL. This CDR3 region has 15 residues. DNA for the CDR3: TGCGCCAGCAGCCAAGAGCAGCGGCTCTACAATGAGCAGTTCTTC. Translating gives CASSQEQRLYNEQFF.

This clonotype occurred a few times. The gene calls are TRBV4-2 and TRBJ2-3; 10 bases line up with TRBD2. The CDR3 sequence is 17 residues long. J gave up 5 bases and V 0 bases, and 8 bases lay outside the gene matches. From germline, CDR1 is LGHNA and CDR2 YNFKEQ. The CDR3 loop is CASSQEGSGGEVDTQYF. In nucleotides, the CDR3 is TGTGCCAGCAGCCAAGAAGGAAGCGGGGGGGAGGTAGATACGCAGTATTTT.

The chain carries TRBV10-3 and TRBJ2-2; D is unclear. V was cut by 7 bases and J by 0 bases, with 6 bases left in between. Germline V gene data show CDR1 as ENHRY and CDR2 as SYGVKD. This CDR3 spans 13 amino acids. The CDR3 loop reads CAIKTTNTGELFF. DNA of the CDR3: TGTGCCATCAAAACGACGAACACCGGGGAGCTGTTTTTT.

Comments on this clonotype: A read error is possible here, since a much larger clone lies one base away. This chain's CDR3 is CASSTSGTADNYGYAF. CDR3 DNA sequence: TGTGCCAGCAGCACCTCCGGGACAGCGGATAACTATGGCTACGCCTTC. This rearrangement joins TRBV7-4 to TRBJ1-2, with 7 bases fitting TRBD1. The CDR3 is 16 amino acids. From germline, CDR1 is SGHVT and CDR2 SQSDAQ.

This rearrangement joins TRBV19 to TRBJ1-1; D not certain. The length of the CDR3 is 16 residues. The germline gives CDR1 LNHDA, CDR2 SQIVND (reference sequence). V was clipped by 6 bases and J by 3 bases, with 20 bases between them. In nucleotides, the CDR3 is TGTGCCAGTAGCCCCACCCGACAAGATTTAGACACTGAAGCTTTCTTT. Translating it yields CASSPTRQDLDTEAFF.

The table lists this clonotype with a few counts. The chain has TRBV7-2 and TRBJ2-2, with 7 bases lining up with TRBD1. The CDR3 runs to 16 residues. Germline V gene data show CDR1 as SGHTA and CDR2 as FQGNSA. J lost 3 bases, V lost 5 bases, and 9 bases had no gene match. CDR3 in DNA: TGTGCCAGCAGCCTTAGGTACAGGGGCGACACCGGGGAGCTGTTTTTT. Translation: CASSLRYRGDTGELFF.

The J gene is TRBJ1-4, the V gene TRBV12-3 or TRBV12-4, with D maybe TRBD1 (5 bases). The CDR3 is made up of 15 amino acids. V lost 3 bases, J lost 8 bases, and 16 bases lay in between. CDR3 nucleotide sequence: TGTGCCAGCAGTTTTATTGGGGGATTTAGCGAAAAACTGTTTTTT. This encodes CASSFIGGFSEKLFF.

The chain has TRBV12-3 or TRBV12-4 and TRBJ1-5; a weak D match, TRBD1 (5 bases). Trimming pared 1 base from V and 8 bases from J, leaving 18 bases between. The CDR3 loop spans 16 amino acids. This chain's CDR3 is CASSLGGRAVPEPQHF. Written as DNA, the CDR3 is TGTGCCAGCAGTTTAGGCGGCAGGGCCGTACCGGAGCCCCAGCATTTT.

This clonotype was recorded a few times. This chain links TRBV28 with TRBJ2-3; 7 nucleotides agree with TRBD1. In germline, CDR1 is MDHEN, CDR2 SYDVKM. V shed 4 bases and J 4 bases; nucleotides not matched to a gene: 8. The length of the CDR3 is 15 residues. DNA of the CDR3: TGTGCCAGCAGTTCCACACGACAGGGCGCAGATACGCAGTATTTT. It specifies CASSSTRQGADTQYF.

V and J are TRBV27 and TRBJ2-1; the D is unclear. Trimming took 5 bases from V and 7 from J, leaving 21 bases between them. CDR1 is MNHEY and CDR2 is SMNVEV in the germline V gene (reference sequence). The CDR3 is 16 residues long. CDR3 sequence (DNA): TGTGCCAGCAGTCCCTACAGTAATCCTAATAGGAATGAGCAGTTCTTC. Its protein product is CASSPYSNPNRNEQFF.

In this sample, this clonotype turned up once. The rearrangement uses TRBV9 and TRBJ2-7; D assignment may be TRBD1 or TRBD2 (6 bases each). The germline V and J ends were trimmed by 8 bases and 5 bases, with 20 bases remaining between them. There are 14 residues in the CDR3. Germline V gene lookup returns CDR1 SGDLS and CDR2 YYNGEE. CDR3 nucleotides: TGTGCCAGTGAGCCGGGGGCGCGCCCCAACGAGCAGTACTTC. Amino acids: CASEPGARPNEQYF.

The V and J genes are TRBV6-2 or TRBV6-3 and TRBJ2-3; D is possibly TRBD2 (5 bases). The CDR3 is made up of 15 amino acids. Germline V gene sequence: CDR1 MNHEY, CDR2 SVGEGT. The ends were cut back, 4 bases at V and 7 bases at J, with 18 bases in the middle. Here the CDR3 DNA reads TGTGCCAGCAGTTTCGGCGTTCACTGGGAGAATACGCAGTATTTT. Its translation is CASSFGVHWENTQYF.